The 31 T cell receptor beta chains reported below all come from one sample, sequenced in a study of low-dose radiotherapy and immunotherapy resistance in tumors. Described time point: before trial treatment. With TRAV- and TRBV-specific primers, first-strand cDNA was made, covering the alpha and beta chains. TCR amplification involved 20 to 25 PCR cycles with a constant-region primer and V-primer adapter. TCRdb reprocessed the reads with MiXCR, giving one entry per CDR3 protein. The sample includes tens of thousands of distinct CDR3 sequences, 18% of them seen just once. The source material was PBMCs, sampled before treatment. These TCRs come from a male donor with prostate cancer.

About this clonotype: An end of the junction differs from the germline gene, which may be a read error. The chain combines TRBV29-1 with TRBJ1-2, with D perhaps matching TRBD1 (5 bases). This CDR3 is 14 amino acids long. Germline loops: CDR1 SQVTM, CDR2 ANQGSEA. CDR3 nucleotide sequence: TGCTGCGTTGAAGATCGGGGGGTTAGCTATGGCTACACCTTC. Translating it yields CCVEDRGVSYGYTF.

The chain recombines TRBV12-3 or TRBV12-4 with TRBJ2-1; D unclear. This CDR3 has 11 amino acids. Deletions cut 5 bases from V and 7 bases from J, with 6 bases between. In nucleotides, the CDR3 is TGTGCCAGCAGTCACATGAATGAGCAGTTCTTC. This encodes CASSHMNEQFF.

This clonotype has a count of ten or more. The V call is TRBV2, the J call TRBJ2-7; D possibly corresponds to TRBD1 (6 bases). Germline-derived CDR1 and CDR2 are SNHLY and FYNNEI. CDR3 length equals 14 residues. Trimming pared 5 bases from V and 3 bases from J, leaving 14 bases between. This chain's CDR3 is CASSFGTRGYEQYF. In nucleotides, the CDR3 is TGTGCCAGCAGTTTTGGGACAAGGGGCTACGAGCAGTACTTC.

There are many counts of this clonotype. The chain recombines TRBV3-1 with TRBJ1-2; unclear D gene. This CDR3 comprises 14 residues. Germline lookup yields CDR1 LGHDT and CDR2 YNNKEL (reference sequence). The ends were cut back, 1 base at V and 4 bases at J, with 10 bases in the middle. The DNA for the CDR3 is TGTGCCAGCAGCCAAGGAAGAGGGATCTATGGCTACACCTTC. Translating it yields CASSQGRGIYGYTF. Full variable domain (remainder filled in from reference TRBV3-1 and TRBJ1-2): DTAVSQTPKYLVTQMGNDKSIKCEQNLGHDTMYWYKQDSKKFLKIMFSYNNKELIINETVPNRFSPKSPDKAHLNLHINSLELGDSAVYFCASSQGRGIYGYTFGSGTRLTVV.

This clonotype appeared many times. V usage is TRBV5-1 and J usage is TRBJ2-3; possible D gene TRBD2, 6 bases. The CDR3 spans 14 residues. Per the germline V gene, CDR1 is SGHRS and CDR2 is YFSETQ. V was trimmed by 4 bases and J by 2 bases, leaving 11 bases between them. CDR3 DNA sequence: TGCGCCAGCAGCCGGGACTGGACCACAGATACGCAGTATTTT. Protein sequence: CASSRDWTTDTQYF.

There are many counts of this clonotype. This chain connects TRBV11-2 to TRBJ2-1; D is possibly TRBD1 (6 bases). The ends were cut back, 4 bases at V and 0 bases at J, with 16 bases in the middle. This CDR3 is built from 17 residues. Germline CDR1 and CDR2: SGHAT and FQNNGV. This chain's CDR3 is CASSSSYRVSSYNEQFF. The CDR3 DNA reads as TGTGCCAGCAGCTCCTCATACAGGGTAAGCTCCTACAATGAGCAGTTCTTC.

This clonotype was observed at least ten times. This chain connects TRBV7-2 to TRBJ2-7; maybe TRBD1 (6 bases). Per germline, CDR1 SGHTA and CDR2 FQGNSA. V lost 5 bases, J lost 3 bases, and 14 bases lay in between. The CDR3 contains 14 residues. Here the CDR3 DNA reads TGTGCCAGCAGCCCCCCGTGGGGGCTCTACGAGCAGTACTTC. This codes for CASSPPWGLYEQYF.

CDR3 DNA sequence: TGTGCCAGCAGCTTATATGGCAGTCCCCTCCACTTT. Encoded protein: CASSLYGSPLHF. The chain employs TRBV7-8 and TRBJ1-6; D is unclear. Trimming cost V 2 bases and J 13 bases, with 9 bases left between them. The CDR3 loop spans 12 amino acids. Germline V gene data show CDR1 as SGHVS and CDR2 as FQNEAQ.

This clonotype was seen ten or more times. The CDR3 loop is CASMAGFQSFSNQPQHF. In nucleotides, the CDR3 is TGTGCCAGTATGGCGGGATTTCAATCTTTTAGCAATCAGCCCCAGCATTTT. The chain recombines TRBV19 with TRBJ1-5; D remains unclear. V shed 7 bases and J shed 0 bases, with 19 bases lying between them. CDR3 length equals 17 residues. The germline V gene encodes CDR1 LNHDA and CDR2 SQIVND (reference sequence).

This clonotype was counted at least ten times. J is TRBJ1-5 and V is TRBV2; tentative D call: TRBD1 (6 bases). The CDR3 is made up of 12 amino acids. V gave up 8 bases and J gave up 6 bases, with 11 bases separating them. Germline values: CDR1 SNHLY, CDR2 FYNNEI. CDR3 in amino acids: CASSAGAQPQHF. CDR3 nucleotide sequence: TGTGCCAGCTCGGCAGGGGCTCAGCCCCAGCATTTT.

This clonotype was seen at least ten times. The chain couples TRBV25-1 to TRBJ2-7, with D possibly being TRBD2 (5 bases). Per the germline V gene, CDR1 is MGHDK and CDR2 is SYGVNS. V gave up 1 base and J gave up 5 bases, with 12 bases separating them. This CDR3 is built from 14 residues. The CDR3 region has the DNA TGTGCCAGCAGTGAATTGGACGGGATCAACGAGCAGTACTTC. Its protein product is CASSELDGINEQYF.

Concerning this clonotype itself: With a far larger clone one base away, a read error is the likely cause. The chain links TRBV10-3 to TRBJ2-7; 8 bases fit TRBD2. Trimming took 0 bases from V and 7 from J; bases not matched to a gene: 8. CDR3 length: 15 residues. The V gene's germline CDR1 is ENHRY and CDR2 SYGVKD. Here the CDR3 reads CAISESSGAVDEQYF. The DNA for the CDR3 is TGTGCCATCAGTGAGTCTAGCGGGGCAGTGGATGAGCAGTACTTC.

This clonotype was detected many times. The V call is TRBV2, the J call TRBJ1-1; perhaps TRBD1 as D (5 bases). V was trimmed by 4 bases and J by 4 bases, leaving 16 bases between them. Germline-derived CDR1 and CDR2 are SNHLY and FYNNEI. There are 15 residues in the CDR3. The CDR3 DNA reads as TGTGCCAGCAGTGTAGGGAGGGGAAGCCCCACTGAAGCTTTCTTT. It translates to CASSVGRGSPTEAFF.

This clonotype was detected a few times. V gene TRBV20-1 combines with J gene TRBJ1-2, with D possibly TRBD1 on 6 matching bases. Trimming pared 4 bases from V and 3 bases from J, leaving 12 bases between. The V gene's germline CDR1 is DFQATT and CDR2 SNEGSKA (reference sequence). CDR3 length equals 13 residues. Here the CDR3 DNA reads TGCAGTGCTACCACAGGGCGCGACTATGGCTACACCTTC. Translating gives CSATTGRDYGYTF.

This clonotype came up many times. The chain uses TRBV2 and TRBJ2-7; D is perhaps TRBD1 (6 bases). With 0 bases removed from V and 4 bases from J, the gap between germline ends came to 13 bases. The CDR3 covers 15 residues. Germline lookup yields CDR1 SNHLY and CDR2 FYNNEI. The CDR3 loop is CASSEAPGVSYEQYF. The CDR3 DNA reads TGTGCCAGCAGTGAAGCCCCAGGGGTCTCTTACGAGCAGTACTTC. Supplemented by reference TRBV2 and TRBJ2-7, the full variable domain reads EPEVTQTPSHQVTQMGQEVILRCVPISNHLYFYWYRQILGQKVEFLVSFYNNEISEKSEIFDDQFSVERPDGSNFTLKIRSTKLEDSAMYFCASSEAPGVSYEQYFGPGTRLTVT.

This clonotype has at least ten counts. CDR3 nucleotide sequence: TGCAGCGTTGTCTATGGGAGCCCCGGGGGGGGGCCGTGGAATGAGCAGTTCTTC. Protein product: CSVVYGSPGGGPWNEQFF. The rearrangement uses TRBV29-1 and TRBJ2-1; 8 positions agree with TRBD2. With V trimmed by 4 bases and J by 7 bases, 21 bases remained unmatched. There are 18 residues in the CDR3. CDR1 and CDR2 (germline): SQVTM, ANQGSEA.

This clonotype was counted many times. This chain links TRBV7-3 with TRBJ2-6, with D tentatively TRBD1 (5 bases). Looked up from germline, CDR1 is SGHTA and CDR2 is FQGTGA. CDR3 size: 15 residues. The ends were cut back, 2 bases at V and 1 base at J, with 6 bases in the middle. CDR3 region: CASSLGASGANVLTF. In DNA, the CDR3 is TGTGCCAGCAGCTTAGGGGCGTCTGGGGCCAACGTCCTGACTTTC.

This clonotype was observed at least ten times. This rearrangement joins TRBV5-1 to TRBJ2-7; no clear D. The germline V gene has CDR1 SGHRS and CDR2 YFSETQ. Trimming shortened V by 0 bases and J by 4 bases, and 2 bases separated the two germline ends. The CDR3 has 11 residues. This CDR3 is CASSLDYEQYF. CDR3 coding DNA: TGCGCCAGCAGCTTGGATTACGAGCAGTACTTC.

The J gene is TRBJ2-1, the V gene TRBV6-2 or TRBV6-3; 12 bases are a match to TRBD1. There are 15 residues in the CDR3. Looked up from germline, CDR1 is MNHEY and CDR2 is SVGEGT. Trimming took 2 bases from V and 8 from J; bases not matched to a gene: 4. CDR3 protein: CASSYTGTGGHEQFF. The CDR3 coding sequence is TGTGCCAGCAGTTACACCGGGACAGGGGGCCATGAGCAGTTCTTC.

At least ten counts were recorded for this clonotype. The rearrangement joins TRBV6-1 to TRBJ2-3; D remains ambiguous. Germline V gene data show CDR1 as MNHNS and CDR2 as SASEGT. Trimming left V 8 bases short and J 2 bases short, with 17 bases between. The CDR3 spans 15 residues. The CDR3 spells CASSSTSSFTDTQYF. DNA of the CDR3: TGTGCCAGCTCGTCTACCTCCTCGTTCACAGATACGCAGTATTTT.

In its sample, this clonotype was seen many times. The chain employs TRBV6-6 and TRBJ2-3; 9 bases line up with TRBD2. This CDR3 region has 13 residues. The ends lost 6 bases at V and 11 bases at J; junction bases unmatched: 9. Germline V lookup: CDR1 MNHNY, CDR2 SVGAGI (reference sequence). The CDR3 protein is CASSQHSGGGQYF. The DNA of the CDR3 is TGTGCCAGCAGCCAGCATAGCGGGGGAGGGCAGTATTTT.

Concerning this clonotype itself: A far larger clone is one nucleotide away, so this likely arose from a read error. The chain recombines TRBV13 with TRBJ2-7, with a tentative D call TRBD2 (6 bases). Germline V gene sequence: CDR1 PRHDT, CDR2 FYEKMQ (reference sequence). Trimming stripped 6 bases from V and 8 bases from J, with 17 bases between. The CDR3 has 13 amino acids. CDR3 in amino acids: CASSQAREAKQYF. CDR3 in DNA: TGTGCCAGCAGTCAGGCCAGGGAGGCGAAGCAGTACTTC.

Comment on this clonotype: A far larger clone is off by one base, so a read error is likely. The genes are TRBV6-1 and TRBJ2-1, with D perhaps matching TRBD2 (6 bases). The length of the CDR3 is 14 residues. In germline, CDR1 is MNHNS, CDR2 SASEGT. The V end was cut by 5 bases, the J end by 7 bases, with 15 bases between. The CDR3: CASSYSGTGNEQFF. For the CDR3, the DNA is TGTGCCAGCAGTTATTCCGGGACTGGGAATGAGCAGTTCTTC.

This clonotype occurred many times. V and J are TRBV7-3 and TRBJ2-6; no definite D call. Per germline, CDR1 SGHTA and CDR2 FQGTGA. Between the trimmed V and J ends, which lost 2 bases and 0 bases, there was a span of 8 bases. The CDR3 contains 16 residues. The CDR3 bases are TGTGCCAGCAGCTTAGGGCCTGCCTCTGGGGCCAACGTCCTGACTTTC. Translating gives CASSLGPASGANVLTF.

The chain has TRBV6-2 or TRBV6-3 and TRBJ2-3, with D perhaps matching TRBD2 (6 bases). This CDR3 has 16 amino acids. V lost 2 bases and J lost 4, with 16 bases in between. Germline V gene lookup returns CDR1 MNHEY and CDR2 SVGEGT. CDR3 protein: CASSYGSGFSADTQYF. For the CDR3, the DNA is TGTGCCAGCAGTTACGGTAGCGGCTTTTCGGCAGATACGCAGTATTTT.

This clonotype has ten or more counts. The J gene is TRBJ2-5, the V gene TRBV30, with a weak D call TRBD2 (5 bases). V gave up 5 bases and J gave up 2 bases, with 15 bases separating them. Germline V gives CDR1 GTSNPN, CDR2 SVGIG (reference sequence). CDR3 length: 14 amino acids. CDR3: CAWVYGELQETQYF. CDR3 in DNA: TGTGCCTGGGTTTACGGGGAACTTCAAGAGACCCAGTACTTC.

The rearrangement uses TRBV3-1 and TRBJ2-2; D is undetermined. The CDR3 runs to 14 residues. Germline CDR1 reads LGHDT; CDR2 reads YNNKEL (reference sequence). Trimming left V 3 bases short and J 8 bases short, with 13 bases between. CDR3 sequence (DNA): TGTGCCAGCAGCCATCAGCGAGGAAGTGGGGAGCTGTTTTTT. It encodes CASSHQRGSGELFF.

In this sample, this clonotype turned up many times. The chain has TRBV20-1 and TRBJ2-5; D ambiguous. CDR3 size: 12 residues. Per germline, CDR1 DFQATT and CDR2 SNEGSKA (reference sequence). The V and J ends lost 0 bases and 3 bases respectively, with 5 bases between them. In nucleotides, the CDR3 is TGCAGTGCTAGAGATGGCGAAGAGACCCAGTACTTC. This sequence encodes CSARDGEETQYF.

This clonotype has at least ten counts. The chain employs TRBV7-2 and TRBJ2-7, with D tentatively TRBD2 (7 bases). Germline V gene data show CDR1 as SGHTA and CDR2 as FQGNSA. Deletions cut 1 base from V and 7 bases from J, with 17 bases between. This CDR3 is built from 15 residues. The CDR3 nucleotides are TGTGCCAGCAGCTTAGGGGCGGGGGCGGGGAAGGAGCAGTACTTC. Its translation: CASSLGAGAGKEQYF.

This clonotype was seen ten or more times. The chain is built from TRBV5-1 and TRBJ2-4, with D perhaps being TRBD1 or TRBD2 (5 bases each). Trimming stripped 0 bases from V and 8 bases from J, with 12 bases between. The CDR3 loop spans 14 amino acids. The germline CDR1 and CDR2 sequences are SGHRS and YFSETQ. DNA of the CDR3: TGCGCCAGCAGCTTGGATCCCGGGGCTTACATTCAGTACTTC. Protein product: CASSLDPGAYIQYF.

This clonotype was picked up many times. The rearrangement links TRBV7-9 to TRBJ1-1, with TRBD1 matching 7 bases. The V and J ends lost 5 bases and 2 bases, in that order; junction bases with no gene match: 8. The CDR3 runs to 15 residues. Germline assignment: CDR1 SEHNR and CDR2 FQNEAQ (reference sequence). Here the CDR3 reads CASSPYRGPNTEAFF. The CDR3 DNA reads TGTGCCAGCAGCCCATACAGGGGCCCAAACACTGAAGCTTTCTTT.